The following is a TCR beta chain sequence with its context. This sample stems from a study of T cells in Graves' hyperthyroidism and ophthalmopathy. The source material, RNA transcripts, was used to amplify TCR beta CDR3 regions. In the first-round RT-PCR of the TCR CDR3, the HTBI primer set was used. TCRdb called the multiplex PCR reads again in MiXCR, with one record for every CDR3 protein. The repertoire consists of 500,000 to 550,000 distinct CDR3 sequences, with just under 20% occurring once and the leading ten covering over 45%. Patients showing uncontrolled infection, other autoimmune disease, pregnancy or lactation were ineligible. This receptor was identified in a man aged 35 to 55 with Graves' ophthalmopathy. Sequenced material: blood.

The chain's CDR3 is CASASSGSTDTQYF. CDR3 nucleotides: TGTGCCAGCGCTTCGAGCGGGAGCACAGATACGCAGTATTTT. J is TRBJ2-3 and V is TRBV18, with D possibly TRBD2 on 6 matching bases. CDR3 length equals 14 residues. The V end was cut by 8 bases, the J end by 0 bases, with 12 bases between. CDR1 KGHSH and CDR2 LQKENI come from the germline V gene.